This T cell receptor beta chain was captured in a study of T cell changes during pregnancy in multiple sclerosis. TCRdb keeps only in-frame clones here, not all; method: immunoSEQ multiplex PCR. The sample holds approximately 90,000 clones; about 92% are singletons and the top ten take about 2%. V lost 1 base and J lost 9, with 10 bases in between. CDR3 size: 13 residues. Germline V gene lookup returns CDR1 SSHAT and CDR2 FNYEAQ (reference sequence). In this sample, this clone turned up once. Material: peripheral blood, obtained after pregnancy. The chain recombines TRBV7-7 with TRBJ2-1, with TRBD1 as a possible D gene (6 bases). The receptor comes from a female donor with multiple sclerosis, enrolled in a pregnancy study. This chain's CDR3 is CASSLVGQSEQFF. CDR3 nucleotide sequence: TGTGCCAGCAGCTTAGTAGGACAGAGTGAGCAGTTCTTC.